This T cell receptor beta chain emerged from a study of T cell responses to AZD1222 COVID-19 vaccine. Notes on the study in general: Among the donors, most were white British and more were female, and clonal diversity was possibly underestimated. Unmutated regions of variants are reportedly targeted by nearly half of spike-specific TCRs.

Assay used: immunoSEQ multiplex PCR; TCRdb lists only in-frame clones, some missing. The sample shows some 110,000 clones, 80% to 90% of them seen only once. Details on this clone: What it recognizes is unknown.

CDR3 length: 15 amino acids. Trimming removed 6 bases from V and 2 bases from J; junction bases left unmatched: 7. The germline V gene has CDR1 SGHRS and CDR2 YFSETQ. The input for sequencing was peripheral blood, taken on day 0 of AZD1222 vaccination. The TCR was taken from an adult in good health. The chain links TRBV5-1 to TRBJ2-7; 11 bases are a match to TRBD1. Written as DNA, the CDR3 is TGCGCCAGCACCCCAGGACAGGGGGCCCCCTACGAGCAGTACTTC. This encodes CASTPGQGAPYEQYF.